This passage covers 27 T cell receptor beta chains from one sample sequenced in a study of T cell changes during pregnancy in multiple sclerosis. TCRdb's copy holds only in-frame clones and misses some; the assay was immunoSEQ multiplex PCR. The sample lists about 70,000 clones, roughly 94% occurring once. The sequencing here drew on peripheral blood, taken in the third trimester of pregnancy. These receptors all stem from a female donor with multiple sclerosis, enrolled in a pregnancy study.

The V gene is TRBV7-3, the J gene TRBJ2-5; D is possibly TRBD2 (6 bases). This CDR3 is 13 amino acids long. Per the germline V gene, CDR1 is SGHTA and CDR2 is FQGTGA. The germline V and J ends were trimmed by 5 bases and 2 bases, with 9 bases remaining between them. CDR3 nucleotides: TGTGCCAGCAGCCGCGGGACTCAAGAGACCCAGTACTTC. Translating it yields CASSRGTQETQYF.

The rearrangement links TRBV6-4 to TRBJ1-4, with D unresolved. This CDR3 is 13 amino acids long. V was cut by 4 bases and J by 7 bases, with 10 bases left in between. The germline CDR1 and CDR2 sequences are MRHNA and SNTAGT. Here the CDR3 reads CASSVERGEKLFF. The CDR3, as DNA: TGTGCCAGCAGTGTAGAGAGAGGTGAAAAACTGTTTTTT.

The V call is TRBV29-1, the J call TRBJ2-3, with D perhaps matching TRBD2 (6 bases). The CDR3 length is 13 residues. With 6 bases removed from V and 5 bases from J, the gap between germline ends came to 15 bases. Germline values: CDR1 SQVTM, CDR2 ANQGSEA. CDR3 in amino acids: CSVSEGPGDTQYF. The CDR3 DNA follows: TGCAGCGTCTCGGAGGGTCCGGGAGATACGCAGTATTTT.

The rearrangement links TRBV30 to TRBJ2-1, with a weak D call TRBD2 (6 bases). The CDR3 loop spans 15 amino acids. In germline, CDR1 is GTSNPN, CDR2 SVGIG (reference sequence). Between the trimmed V and J ends, which lost 5 bases and 1 base, there was a span of 15 bases. The CDR3 DNA sequence: TGTGCCTGGCTACGTCGGGGGTCTTCCTACAATGAGCAGTTCTTC. It yields the protein CAWLRRGSSYNEQFF.

CDR3 amino acids: CASSLALAVEQFF. The CDR3 DNA is TGTGCCAGCAGCTTGGCATTAGCGGTAGAGCAGTTCTTC. The chain has TRBV5-4 and TRBJ2-1; tentatively, D is TRBD2 (6 bases). Germline CDR1 is SGHNT and CDR2 is YYREEE (reference sequence). The length of the CDR3 is 13 residues. V was trimmed by 0 bases and J by 10 bases, leaving 11 bases between them.

The CDR3 here is CASSESRWEAQYF. The CDR3 nucleotides read TGTGCCAGCAGTGAATCGCGGTGGGAGGCCCAGTACTTC. The gene calls are TRBV25-1 and TRBJ2-5; D might be TRBD2 (6 bases). This CDR3 has 13 amino acids. Between the trimmed V and J ends, which lost 1 base and 9 bases, there was a span of 12 bases. Germline V lookup: CDR1 MGHDK, CDR2 SYGVNS.

This chain connects TRBV7-9 to TRBJ2-7, with 7 bases matching TRBD1. The CDR3 runs 15 residues. V was pared by 4 bases and J by 2 bases, with 8 bases of the junction left unmatched. From germline, CDR1 is SEHNR and CDR2 FQNEAQ (reference sequence). As DNA, the CDR3 is TGTGCCAGCAGCTCCACACAGGGGATACCCTACGAGCAGTACTTC. Its protein product is CASSSTQGIPYEQYF.

The chain uses TRBV7-2 and TRBJ1-2, with D perhaps matching TRBD1 (5 bases). This CDR3 spans 15 amino acids. V was clipped by 1 base and J by 6 bases, with 15 bases between them. Germline V lookup: CDR1 SGHTA, CDR2 FQGNSA. The chain's CDR3 is CASSLGGPGGHGYTF. Here the CDR3 DNA reads TGTGCCAGCAGCTTAGGCGGGCCGGGGGGACATGGCTACACCTTC.

CDR3 protein: CATSRDRALGSYNEQFF. The CDR3 nucleotides are TGTGCCACCAGCAGAGATCGCGCGCTTGGCTCCTACAATGAGCAGTTCTTC. This chain links TRBV15 with TRBJ2-1; no firm D call. Trimming removed 0 bases at V and 0 bases at J, with 12 bases between. This CDR3 comprises 17 residues. Germline loops: CDR1 LNHNV, CDR2 YYDKDF (reference sequence).

CDR3 DNA: TGTGCCAGCAGCCGGGGACAGGAGAACACCGGGGAGCTGTTTTTT. Protein sequence: CASSRGQENTGELFF. The V call is TRBV5-4, the J call TRBJ2-2, with 8 positions matching TRBD1. This CDR3 region has 15 residues. Per germline, CDR1 SGHNT and CDR2 YYREEE (reference sequence). V was clipped by 4 bases and J by 1 base; unmatched bases: 3.

The V gene is TRBV4-2, the J gene TRBJ2-7; tentative D call: TRBD1 (6 bases). The CDR3 spans 17 residues. Germline loops: CDR1 LGHNA, CDR2 YNFKEQ. Trimming took 4 bases from V and 0 from J, leaving 19 bases between them. CDR3 in DNA: TGTGCCAGCAGCCTTTCCCACAGGGTAACAAGCTCCTACGAGCAGTACTTC. Translation gives CASSLSHRVTSSYEQYF.

The V gene is TRBV7-2, the J gene TRBJ2-3; no clear D gene. CDR1 is SGHTA, CDR2 FQGNSA, per germline. Trimming removed 2 bases at V and 4 bases at J, with 13 bases between. The CDR3 spans 15 residues. As DNA, the CDR3 is TGTGCCAGCAGCTTAATGATGGCCAGGTCAGATACGCAGTATTTT. Amino acid sequence: CASSLMMARSDTQYF.

V gene TRBV9 combines with J gene TRBJ2-7, with D possibly being TRBD2 (6 bases). This CDR3 spans 14 amino acids. Germline V CDR1 and CDR2: SGDLS, YYNGEE. The V and J ends lost 0 bases and 2 bases respectively, with 9 bases between them. The DNA for the CDR3 is TGTGCCAGCAGCGTAGCGGGGGTTGCCTACGAGCAGTACTTC. Protein: CASSVAGVAYEQYF.

This sequence joins TRBV6-5 and TRBJ2-7, with 7 bases aligning to TRBD2. The CDR3 consists of 14 residues. Germline lookup yields CDR1 MNHEY and CDR2 SVGAGI. V lost 6 bases to trimming and J lost 3 bases; unmatched junction nucleotides: 8. The DNA of the CDR3 is TGTGCCAGCAGGACGACGGGGGGTTACTACGAGCAGTACTTC. Protein: CASRTTGGYYEQYF.

The chain has TRBV5-4 and TRBJ2-5; 10 bases fit TRBD1. Trimming at V came to 4 bases and at J to 5 bases, leaving 8 bases not matched to a gene. Germline CDR1 is SGHNT and CDR2 is YYREEE (reference sequence). CDR3 length: 15 amino acids. CDR3 DNA: TGTGCCAGCAGCGCCCAGACAGGGGGCGCGGAGACCCAGTACTTC. Residues: CASSAQTGGAETQYF.

This rearrangement joins TRBV6-5 to TRBJ1-2, with 7 bases fitting TRBD1. The CDR3 extends over 16 amino acids. CDR1 is MNHEY, CDR2 SVGAGI, per germline. The J segment lost 8 bases and the V segment lost 4 bases, leaving 16 bases of the junction unmatched. CDR3 amino acids: CASSSELRQGAKGYTF. The CDR3 coding sequence is TGTGCCAGCAGTTCAGAGCTTAGACAGGGAGCTAAAGGCTACACCTTC.

V usage is TRBV19 and J usage is TRBJ2-1; tentatively, D is TRBD2 (5 bases). Germline loops: CDR1 LNHDA, CDR2 SQIVND (reference sequence). V was pared by 3 bases and J by 3 bases, with 12 bases between. The CDR3 contains 15 residues. The CDR3 nucleotides read TGTGCCAGTAGTATTCCACCCGGGGACTACAATGAGCAGTTCTTC. Translating it yields CASSIPPGDYNEQFF. The full variable domain, in which reference TRBV19 and TRBJ2-1 provide the parts outside the CDR3, is DGGITQSPKYLFRKEGQNVTLSCEQNLNHDAMYWYRQDPGQGLRLIYYSQIVNDFQKGDIAEGYSVSREKKESFPLTVTSAQKNPTAFYLCASSIPPGDYNEQFFGPGTRLTVL.

This clone was observed once. The gene calls are TRBV10-3 and TRBJ2-7; 9 bases match TRBD1. CDR3 size: 13 residues. Per germline, CDR1 ENHRY and CDR2 SYGVKD. The junction had 7 bases not matched to a gene; V was cut back by 7 bases and J by 6 bases. The CDR3 is CAITLGQGSEQYF. CDR3 nucleotide sequence: TGTGCCATCACCTTAGGACAGGGGTCCGAGCAGTACTTC.

The chain uses TRBV7-9 and TRBJ2-5, with TRBD2 matching 7 bases. Trimming at V came to 3 bases and at J to 3 bases, leaving 10 bases not matched to a gene. The CDR3 totals 16 residues. Germline-derived CDR1 and CDR2 are SEHNR and FQNEAQ (reference sequence). CDR3 nucleotide sequence: TGTGCCAGCAGCTTTTTCCGGACTAGTTCGAAAGAGACCCAGTACTTC. Amino acids: CASSFFRTSSKETQYF. Full variable domain (missing parts from reference TRBV7-9 and TRBJ2-5): DTGVSQNPRHKITKRGQNVTFRCDPISEHNRLYWYRQTLGQGPEFLTYFQNEAQLEKSRLLSDRFSAERPKGSFSTLEIQRTEQGDSAMYLCASSFFRTSSKETQYFGPGTRLLVL.

This clone was seen only once. The rearrangement links TRBV7-9 to TRBJ2-5; D call uncertain. In germline, CDR1 is SEHNR, CDR2 FQNEAQ (reference sequence). The CDR3 covers 15 residues. Between the trimmed V and J ends, which lost 1 base and 1 base, there was a span of 10 bases. CDR3 sequence reads: CASSLGVTGQETQYF. CDR3 bases: TGTGCCAGCAGCTTAGGGGTAACGGGCCAAGAGACCCAGTACTTC.

This clone has a single count. V and J are TRBV6-5 and TRBJ1-5; D is perhaps TRBD1 (5 bases). The CDR3 is 13 amino acids. Germline CDR1 and CDR2: MNHEY and SVGAGI. The V end was cut by 0 bases, the J end by 6 bases, with 6 bases between. The CDR3 DNA reads TGTGCCAGCAGTTACTCAAGGGGTCAGCCCCAGCATTTT. Encoded protein: CASSYSRGQPQHF.

The chain joins TRBV9 to TRBJ1-3; 7 bases are shared with TRBD1. This CDR3 contains 15 residues. Germline V lookup: CDR1 SGDLS, CDR2 YYNGEE. V lost 4 bases and J lost 8; bases outside the gene matches: 12. CDR3 region: CASSPDRALGDTIYF. As DNA, the CDR3 is TGTGCCAGCAGCCCAGACAGGGCCCTAGGGGACACCATATATTTT. The whole variable domain, filled in from reference TRBV9 and TRBJ1-3, reads DSGVTQTPKHLITATGQRVTLRCSPRSGDLSVYWYQQSLDQGLQFLIQYYNGEERAKGNILERFSAQQFPDLHSELNLSSLELGDSALYFCASSPDRALGDTIYFGEGSWLTVV.

This chain connects TRBV7-2 to TRBJ2-7; 8 bases are a match to TRBD2. The CDR3 covers 14 residues. V trimming: 9 bases; J trimming: 2 bases; junction bases outside the gene matches: 9. CDR1 and CDR2 from the germline V gene are SGHTA and FQGNSA. The CDR3 DNA reads as TGTGCCAGTTCAACCCCGGGACTAGCCTACGAGCAGTACTTC. Residues: CASSTPGLAYEQYF.

The chain links TRBV6-5 to TRBJ1-4, with TRBD1 matching 7 bases. Germline V gene sequence: CDR1 MNHEY, CDR2 SVGAGI. This CDR3 has 14 residues. V trimming: 5 bases; J trimming: 8 bases; junction bases outside the gene matches: 8. The CDR3 loop reads CASSQTGIGEKLFF. The CDR3 DNA reads TGTGCCAGCAGTCAGACAGGGATCGGGGAAAAACTGTTTTTT.

The rearrangement links TRBV7-6 to TRBJ2-7, with D tentatively TRBD2 (6 bases). CDR3 length: 14 residues. Germline CDR1 and CDR2: SGHVS and FNYEAQ. Trimming pared 2 bases from V and 7 bases from J, leaving 15 bases between. The CDR3 DNA is TGTGCCAGCAGCTTAATCGGGGGACCACGGGAGCAGTACTTC. Its translation: CASSLIGGPREQYF.

The DNA for the CDR3 is TGTGCCAGCAGCTTGGAGCCCACGGGGGGACCCTACGAGCAGTACTTC. This codes for CASSLEPTGGPYEQYF. This chain uses TRBV5-6 with TRBJ2-7; 7 bases agree with TRBD2. This CDR3 comprises 16 residues. The germline gives CDR1 SGHDT, CDR2 YYEEEE. Germline trimming cut 0 bases from V and 2 bases from J; bases unmatched to any gene: 8.

This chain connects TRBV9 to TRBJ1-1; 9 nucleotides agree with TRBD1. Germline V CDR1 and CDR2: SGDLS, YYNGEE. Trimming removed 3 bases from V and 9 bases from J; junction bases left unmatched: 6. The CDR3 totals 13 residues. Here the CDR3 DNA reads TGTGCCAGCAGCGCCCTTGGACAGGGGCAAGCTTTCTTT. It is translated as CASSALGQGQAFF.